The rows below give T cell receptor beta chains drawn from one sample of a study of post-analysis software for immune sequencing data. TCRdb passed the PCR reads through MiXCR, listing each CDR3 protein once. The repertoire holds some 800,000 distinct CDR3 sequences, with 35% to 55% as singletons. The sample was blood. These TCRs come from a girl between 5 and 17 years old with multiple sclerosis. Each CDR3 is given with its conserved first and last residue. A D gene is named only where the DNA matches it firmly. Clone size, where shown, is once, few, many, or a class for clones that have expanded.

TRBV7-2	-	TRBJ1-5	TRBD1	CASSLEGTGGGNQPQHF	TGTGCCAGCAGCTTAGAGGGAACAGGGGGGGGCAATCAGCCCCAGCATTTT
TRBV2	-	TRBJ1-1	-	CASGTMGTEAFF	TGTGCCAGCGGGACCATGGGGACTGAAGCTTTCTTT
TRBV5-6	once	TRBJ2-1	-	CASSPGPGHEQFF	TGTGCCAGCAGCCCAGGTCCCGGTCATGAGCAGTTCTTC
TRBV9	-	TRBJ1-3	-	CASSRRGTQSLASGNTIYF	TGTGCCAGCAGCCGGCGGGGGACACAAAGTCTGGCATCTGGAAACACCATATATTTT
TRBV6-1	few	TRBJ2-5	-	CASRGDYETQYF	TGTGCCAGCAGGGGAGATTACGAGACCCAGTACTTC
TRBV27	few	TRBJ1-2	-	CASRSRAFGGYTF	TGTGCCAGCCGTTCCAGGGCCTTCGGGGGCTACACCTTC
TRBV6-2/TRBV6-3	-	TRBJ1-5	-	CASSASGPSNQPQHF	TGTGCCAGCAGTGCCTCGGGACCGAGCAATCAGCCCCAGCATTTT
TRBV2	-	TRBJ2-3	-	CASSKDRPAPDTQYF	TGTGCCAGCAGTAAAGACCGCCCGGCCCCAGATACGCAGTATTTT
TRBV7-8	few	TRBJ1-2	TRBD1	CASRGGQGPNHGYTF	TGTGCCAGCAGGGGGGGACAGGGCCCCAACCATGGCTACACCTTC
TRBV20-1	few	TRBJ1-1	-	CSARPSGQTNTEAFF	TGCAGTGCTAGACCCTCCGGACAGACGAACACTGAAGCTTTCTTT
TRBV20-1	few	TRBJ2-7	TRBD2	CSAIPGTPHGGEQYF	TGCAGTGCAATCCCCGGGACTCCACACGGGGGGGAGCAGTACTTC
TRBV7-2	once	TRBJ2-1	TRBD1	CASSVNQFRDRVYNEQFF	TGTGCCAGCAGCGTAAACCAGTTCCGGGACAGAGTCTACAATGAGCAGTTCTTC
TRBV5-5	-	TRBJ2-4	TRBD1	CASSPTGEGNIQYF	TGTGCCAGCAGCCCGACAGGGGAAGGCAACATTCAGTACTTC
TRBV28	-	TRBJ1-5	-	CASSTDSLQPQHF	TGTGCCAGCAGTACAGACAGTCTCCAGCCCCAGCATTTT
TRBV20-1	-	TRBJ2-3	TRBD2	CSLWEGTLTDTQYF	TGCAGTCTCTGGGAGGGTACCCTCACAGATACGCAGTATTTT
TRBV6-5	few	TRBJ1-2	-	CASSRRAGIYGYTF	TGTGCCAGCAGCCGACGGGCAGGAATCTATGGCTACACCTTC
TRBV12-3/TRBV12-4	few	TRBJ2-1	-	CASSLDGNSGPSPFF	TGTGCCAGCAGTTTAGACGGAAATAGCGGCCCCTCCCCGTTCTTC
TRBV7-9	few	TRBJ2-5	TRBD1	CASSIGTGRKTQYF	TGTGCCAGCAGCATAGGGACAGGGAGAAAGACCCAGTACTTC
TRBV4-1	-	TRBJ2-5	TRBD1	CASSQERDRVSETQYF	TGCGCCAGCAGCCAAGAGAGGGACAGGGTGTCAGAGACCCAGTACTTC
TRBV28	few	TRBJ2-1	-	CASSSPTRRAYNEQFF	TGTGCCAGCAGTTCCCCGACTAGACGGGCCTACAATGAGCAGTTCTTC
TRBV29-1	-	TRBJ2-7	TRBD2	CSVEPSGRSGGEQYF	TGCAGCGTTGAACCCAGCGGGAGGAGTGGAGGCGAGCAGTACTTC
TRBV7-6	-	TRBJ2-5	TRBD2	CASSFRTSGGQETQYF	TGTGCCAGCAGCTTCCGGACTAGCGGGGGCCAAGAGACCCAGTACTTC
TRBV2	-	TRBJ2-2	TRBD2	CASIPSGSGTGELFF	TGTGCCAGCATTCCGAGCGGGAGTGGCACCGGGGAGCTGTTTTTT
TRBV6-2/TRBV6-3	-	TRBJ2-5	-	CASRYFADGEQYF	TGTGCCAGCAGGTATTTCGCCGACGGTGAGCAGTACTTC
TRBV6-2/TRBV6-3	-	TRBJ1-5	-	CASSYLPGNQPQHF	TGTGCCAGCAGTTATTTGCCGGGCAATCAGCCCCAGCATTTT
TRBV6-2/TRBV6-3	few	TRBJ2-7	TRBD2	CASTLAGISYEQYF	TGTGCCAGCACCTTAGCGGGAATCTCCTACGAGCAGTACTTC
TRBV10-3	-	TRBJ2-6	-	CAIRVAQSFSGANVLTF	TGTGCCATCAGGGTCGCGCAGTCGTTTTCCGGGGCCAACGTCCTGACTTTC
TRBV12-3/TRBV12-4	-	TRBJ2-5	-	CASSLWGIAQTQYF	TGTGCCAGCAGTTTGTGGGGGATCGCACAGACCCAGTACTTC
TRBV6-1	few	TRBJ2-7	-	CASSEVVGSYEQYF	TGTGCCAGCAGTGAGGTCGTAGGGAGCTACGAGCAGTACTTC
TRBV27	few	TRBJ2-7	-	CASSLLPGRTYEQYF	TGTGCCAGCAGTTTACTCCCGGGACGCACCTACGAGCAGTACTTC
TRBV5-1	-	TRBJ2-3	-	CASSLVRDNTDTQYF	TGCGCCAGCAGCTTGGTCCGGGATAACACAGATACGCAGTATTTT
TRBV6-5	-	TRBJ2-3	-	CASSIRATSRRDTQYF	TGTGCCAGCAGTATCCGGGCCACTTCGCGCCGAGATACGCAGTATTTT
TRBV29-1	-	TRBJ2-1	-	CSVDGGPYNEQFF	TGCAGCGTTGATGGCGGTCCCTACAATGAGCAGTTCTTC
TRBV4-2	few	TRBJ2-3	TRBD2	CASSQDTGEGRSDTQYF	TGTGCCAGCAGCCAAGATACGGGGGAGGGCCGGTCAGATACGCAGTATTTT
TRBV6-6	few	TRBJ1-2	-	CASSYRDDYGYTF	TGTGCCAGCAGTTACAGGGATGACTATGGCTACACCTTC
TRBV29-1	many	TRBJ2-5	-	CSVDVGGDETQYF	TGCAGCGTTGATGTTGGGGGAGACGAGACCCAGTACTTC
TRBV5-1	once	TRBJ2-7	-	CASSILTGNYEQYF	TGCGCCAGCAGCATACTGACGGGAAACTACGAGCAGTACTTC
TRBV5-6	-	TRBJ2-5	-	CASSSKQGGQETQYF	TGTGCCAGCAGCTCGAAACAGGGAGGGCAAGAGACCCAGTACTTC
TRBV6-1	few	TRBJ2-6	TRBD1	CASSGDRLSGANVLTF	TGTGCCAGCAGCGGGGACAGACTCTCTGGGGCCAACGTCCTGACTTTC